This record looks at one T cell receptor beta chain sequence and its context. The target of this receptor is not known. Per-base qualities were not stored, and no clone one base away is much larger. DNA from CEF-cultured naive and memory CD4+ T cells underwent immunoSEQ TCR-beta sequencing at survey level. The authors' pipeline ran thus. During preprocessing, nonproductive sequences were discarded, as were any CDR3s that did not begin with C, did not end with F or W, or were shorter than 7 amino acids. Antigen-specific clonotypes were called with the MANAFEST web app on the basis of expansion relative to the reference and to other culture wells. A clone counted as positive if significantly expanded in 2 of 3 replicate wells versus the reference culture at FDR below 0.05. A further requirement for positive clones was significant expansion compared with all other tandem wells, along with an odds ratio above 5. Cultured and uncultured naive and memory CD4+ repertoires were searched for previously identified spike- and CEF-reactive CDR3s. Pairwise Levenshtein distance, computed with the stringdist R package after three terminal residues were trimmed from each end, was used as the measure of CDR3 homology. The clones in this table, taken by TCRdb from immuneACCESS, are in-frame only. Not every clone is retained; where verified, under half of the shortfall comes from an unresolved V gene, and the cause of the rest is unknown. V, J and clone size were drawn from that table, and D and trimming were deduced from the DNA. Present in this sample are around 40,000 clones, 84% of which were seen just once. The ten largest account for roughly 1.2% of the sample.

To separate naive from memory CD4+ T cells, cryopreserved PBMCs first underwent CD4 enrichment and then EasySep naive CD4+ T cell enrichment. For around nine days, sorted naive or memory CD4+ T cells (about 9.5 x 10^4) were cultured at a 1:1 ratio with T cell-depleted PBMCs and CEF peptides. In general, every peptide culture condition was set up in three replicate wells. Ficoll-Paque PLUS gradient centrifugation was used to isolate PBMCs from either whole blood or leukapheresis product. PBMCs were either cryopreserved at -140 degrees C or used fresh in the expansion assay. The QIAamp Micro DNA Kit was used to extract genomic DNA from the CD4+ T cells. These data belong to a study of CD4 T cells in relation to SARS-CoV-2 and coronaviruses (dated by TCRdb to about 2021). Turning to the overall study: In the ViraFEST assay, PBMCs were cultured with antigen for less than 12 days, after which TCR beta CDR3s were sequenced to identify clonal expansions specific to the antigen. Across all 12 patients in the convalescent cohort, the median age was roughly 36 years, with a range of roughly 21 to 80 years. Of the 12 convalescent patients, 8 were male and 4 were female, and two of the subjects were Hispanic. Shared crossreactive spike epitopes were mapped to their HLA restriction using patient-derived lymphoblastoid cell lines. At the level of individual TCR clonotypes, the study evaluated whether memory CD4+ T cells crossreact between the spike proteins of SARS-CoV-2 and those of common cold coronaviruses. The Adaptive Biotechnologies TCR-sequencing kit was used to sequence samples from a few pre-COVID donors and the naive versus memory experiments, whereas other data were Illumina-based. Expansion assays from other donors in the study were sequenced with a different, Illumina-based TCR-beta assay. General conclusions and limits of the study: Crossreactive clones showed significantly weaker SARS-CoV-2-driven expansion than monoreactive clones, consistent with antigenic imprinting. No donor contributed both pre-pandemic and post-infection samples, which limited tracing the source of pre-existing responses. Sequencing naive versus memory cells indicated that the assay picks up memory recall responses, not primary responses primed during culture. Memory CD4+ clonotypes crossrecognizing SARS-CoV-2 and at least one common cold coronavirus spike were found in 60% to 70% of donors. Crossreactivity analysis was centred on spike protein, so crossreactivity against other viral proteins was not assessed. The study was limited by small numbers of patients and tested TCRs.

Germline trimming: 3 bases from V, 4 bases from J; junction bases outside gene matches: 12. The CDR3, from cysteine to phenylalanine, totals 17 residues. The only DNA kept is the CDR3, 51 bases in frame from the first base. Sequences SGHVS (CDR1) and FQNEAQ (CDR2) are obtained from the germline V gene. The sample was naive CD4+ T cells from PBMCs, cultured in vitro. What the cell subset or site label conveys for this sample: naive CD4+ T cells isolated by negative enrichment. The receptor was isolated from an adult with COVID-19. This chain is built from TRBV7-8 and TRBJ2-5, and 9 bases in between align with TRBD2. The CDR3 corresponds to CASSFSGSDFNRETQYF. Here is the DNA: TGTGCCAGCAGCTTTAGCGGGAGCGATTTTAACCGAGAGACCCAGTACTTC.